Listed below are T cell receptor beta chains from one sample, sequenced in a study of CD4 and CD8 cells across lung adenocarcinoma regions. TCRdb called the PCR reads again in MiXCR, with one record for every CDR3 protein. The table lists approximately 19,000 distinct CDR3 sequences, around half of them singletons. Sequencing was carried out using CD8+ T cells from the center of a lung tumor. These TCRs come from a female donor with lung adenocarcinoma. The CD4 and CD8 labels of this study may be unreliable. The CDR3 runs from the conserved cysteine through the conserved F or W. The D gene is left open where the match is weak. Not every row has a clone size; where given, it reads once, few, many or a size class.

V gene	J gene	clone size	D gene	CDR3 protein	CDR3 DNA
TRBV25-1	TRBJ2-7	NA	NA	CASRESAPWAKDTQYF	TGTGCCAGCCGCGAATCGGCGCCGTGGGCCAAAGACACGCAGTACTTC
TRBV4-1	TRBJ1-1	many	NA	CASSQEGAMNTEAFF	TGCGCCAGCAGCCAAGAGGGAGCCATGAACACTGAAGCTTTCTTT
TRBV12-3/TRBV12-4	TRBJ2-1	NA	NA	CASSFRGGLDNEQFF	TGTGCCAGCAGTTTTAGGGGTGGACTCGACAATGAGCAGTTCTTC
TRBV6-1	TRBJ2-4	NA	TRBD1	CASRPGTGVISKNIQYF	TGTGCCAGCAGACCCGGGACAGGGGTGATTAGCAAAAACATTCAGTACTTC
TRBV10-2	TRBJ2-5	NA	NA	CAGKVRQDPETQYF	TGCGCGGGCAAGGTGAGGCAAGACCCAGAGACCCAGTACTTC
TRBV6-4	TRBJ2-5	NA	NA	CASSGVPF	TGTGCCAGCAGTGGTGTCCCCTTC
TRBV10-1	TRBJ2-4	NA	NA	CASRGLRATDTQYF	TGCGCCAGCAGGGGTCTGAGAGCCACAGACACGCAGTACTTT
TRBV6-1	TRBJ1-2	NA	NA	CASSEARFAGSRVAYGYTF	TGTGCCAGCAGTGAAGCGAGGTTTGCTGGCAGCCGGGTGGCTTATGGCTACACCTTC
TRBV6-5	TRBJ2-4	NA	TRBD2	CASSYGVAGAKNTQYF	TGTGCGAGCAGTTACGGGGTAGCGGGAGCCAAAAACACTCAGTACTTC
TRBV6-1	TRBJ2-1	NA	NA	CASSQGGLWTEYNEQFF	TGTGCCAGCAGTCAAGGGGGGCTCTGGACGGAGTACAATGAGCAGTTCTTC
TRBV6-5	TRBJ2-7	few	TRBD1	CASSFLQGREQYF	TGTGCCAGCAGTTTCCTACAGGGGCGCGAGCAGTACTTC
TRBV14	TRBJ1-1	many	NA	CASSQRGVGNTEAFF	TGTGCCAGCAGCCAGAGAGGCGTCGGGAACACTGAAGCTTTCTTT
TRBV6-5	TRBJ2-1	few	TRBD1	CASSSTGNNEQFF	TGTGCCAGCAGTTCGACAGGGAACAATGAGCAGTTCTTC
TRBV27	TRBJ2-3	NA	TRBD2	CASSRAGGVETQYF	TGTGCCAGCTCTCGAGCGGGAGGGGTAGAGACGCAGTATTTT
TRBV4-1	TRBJ2-7	NA	TRBD2	CASSQDGRGAYEQYF	TGCGCCAGCAGCCAAGATGGACGGGGGGCCTACGAGCAGTACTTC
TRBV10-2	TRBJ2-5	NA	NA	CASSGDSGGAETQYF	TGCGCCAGCAGCGGTGACTCAGGCGGGGCAGAGACCCAGTACTTC
TRBV10-3	TRBJ2-5	many	NA	CAISETRETQYF	TGTGCCATCAGCGAAACTCGAGAGACCCAGTACTTC
TRBV11-2	TRBJ2-5	NA	NA	CASSLRVETQYF	TGTGCCAGCAGCTTGAGGGTCGAGACCCAGTACTTC
TRBV5-5	TRBJ2-1	NA	NA	CASSVARSYNEQFF	TGTGCCAGCAGCGTGGCGAGGTCCTACAATGAGCAGTTCTTC
TRBV6-1	TRBJ2-7	NA	TRBD2	CASSAGAGGEDTQYF	TGTGCCAGCAGTGCGGGAGCGGGAGGGGAAGATACGCAGTACTTC
TRBV27	TRBJ2-3	once	TRBD2	CARAGSGSSAETQYF	TGTGCCAGGGCCGGTAGCGGGAGTTCCGCAGAGACGCAGTATTTT
TRBV10-1	TRBJ2-1	few	NA	CASSEPTGWWNNEQFF	TGCGCCAGCAGTGAACCGACCGGGTGGTGGAACAATGAGCAGTTCTTC
TRBV27	TRBJ2-5	few	NA	CAGRPPETQYF	TGTGCCGGCCGTCCCCCAGAGACGCAGTACTTC
TRBV27	TRBJ1-4	medium-sized	NA	CASSPTGWWKLFF	TGTGCCAGCAGCCCTACAGGGTGGTGGAAACTGTTTTTT
TRBV4-1	TRBJ2-5	NA	TRBD2	CASSQGSSGSRETQYF	TGCGCCAGCAGCCAAGGTTCTAGCGGGAGTAGGGAGACCCAGTACTTC
TRBV10-3	TRBJ2-4	NA	NA	CAGGPGGRDQNTQYF	TGTGCCGGGGGGCCCGGGGGCCGTGACCAAAACACCCAGTACTTC
TRBV6-4	TRBJ2-1	NA	NA	CASSDGTTYNEQFF	TGTGCCAGCAGTGACGGAACAACCTACAATGAGCAGTTCTTC
TRBV4-1	TRBJ2-5	NA	NA	CASSQELSGVRTQYF	TGCGCCAGCAGCCAAGAGCTATCAGGGGTCAGGACCCAGTACTTC
TRBV6-1	TRBJ2-7	NA	TRBD2	CASSEELADLYEQYF	TGTGCCAGCAGTGAGGAACTAGCGGACCTCTACGAGCAGTACTTC
TRBV12-3/TRBV12-4	TRBJ2-1	medium-sized	TRBD2	CASSLGTSVGNEQFF	TGTGCCAGCAGTTTGGGGACTAGCGTAGGGAATGAGCAGTTCTTC
TRBV6-1	TRBJ2-5	once	NA	CASGKDRRQETQYF	TGTGCCAGCGGAAAGGACCGCCGCCAAGAGACCCAGTACTTC
TRBV30	TRBJ2-1	many	NA	CAWSVTWGDEQFF	TGTGCCTGGAGCGTCACTTGGGGAGATGAGCAGTTCTTC